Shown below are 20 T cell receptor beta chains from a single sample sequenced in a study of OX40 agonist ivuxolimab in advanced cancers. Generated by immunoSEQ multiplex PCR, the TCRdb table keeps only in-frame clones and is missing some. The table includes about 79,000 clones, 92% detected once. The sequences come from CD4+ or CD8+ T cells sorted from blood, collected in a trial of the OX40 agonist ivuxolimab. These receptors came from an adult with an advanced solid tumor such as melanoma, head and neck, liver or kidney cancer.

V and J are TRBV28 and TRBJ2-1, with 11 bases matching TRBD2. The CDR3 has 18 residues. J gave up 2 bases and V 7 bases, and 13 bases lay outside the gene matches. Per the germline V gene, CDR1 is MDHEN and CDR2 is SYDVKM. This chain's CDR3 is CASTLPGIAGGTYNEQFF. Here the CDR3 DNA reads TGTGCCAGCACCCTACCCGGGATAGCGGGAGGGACCTACAATGAGCAGTTCTTC.

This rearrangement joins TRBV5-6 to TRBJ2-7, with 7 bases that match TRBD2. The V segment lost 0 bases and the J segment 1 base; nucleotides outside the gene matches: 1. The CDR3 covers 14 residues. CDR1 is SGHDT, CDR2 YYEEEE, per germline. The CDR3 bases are TGTGCCAGCAGCTTGGGGACTAGATCCTACGAGCAGTACTTC. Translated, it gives CASSLGTRSYEQYF.

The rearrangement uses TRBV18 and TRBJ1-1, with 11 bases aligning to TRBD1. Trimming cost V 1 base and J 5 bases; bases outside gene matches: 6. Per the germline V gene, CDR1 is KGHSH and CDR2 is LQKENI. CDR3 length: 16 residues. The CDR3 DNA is TGTGCCAGCTCACCACGGACAGGGGGCGCAGGTACTGAAGCTTTCTTT. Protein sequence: CASSPRTGGAGTEAFF.

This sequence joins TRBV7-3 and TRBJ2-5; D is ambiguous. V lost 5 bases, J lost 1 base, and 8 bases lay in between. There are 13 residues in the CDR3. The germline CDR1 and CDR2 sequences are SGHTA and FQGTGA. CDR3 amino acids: CASSRASQETQYF. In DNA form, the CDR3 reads TGTGCCAGCAGCCGGGCCTCCCAAGAGACCCAGTACTTC.

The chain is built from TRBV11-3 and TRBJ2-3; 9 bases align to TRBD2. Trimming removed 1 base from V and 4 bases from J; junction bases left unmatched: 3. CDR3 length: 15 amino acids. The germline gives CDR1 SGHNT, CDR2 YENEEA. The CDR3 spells CASSLVSGSADTQYF. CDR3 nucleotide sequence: TGTGCCAGCAGCTTAGTTAGCGGGAGTGCAGATACGCAGTATTTT.

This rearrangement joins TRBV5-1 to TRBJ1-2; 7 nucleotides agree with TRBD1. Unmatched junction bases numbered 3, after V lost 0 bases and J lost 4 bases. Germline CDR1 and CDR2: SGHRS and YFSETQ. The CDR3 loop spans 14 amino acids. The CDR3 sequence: CASSLGRDSYGYTF. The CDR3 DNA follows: TGCGCCAGCAGCTTGGGCCGGGACAGCTATGGCTACACCTTC. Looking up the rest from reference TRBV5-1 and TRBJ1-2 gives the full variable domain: KAGVTQTPRYLIKTRGQQVTLSCSPISGHRSVSWYQQTPGQGLQFLFEYFSETQRNKGNFPGRFSGRQFSNSRSEMNVSTLELGDSALYLCASSLGRDSYGYTFGSGTRLTVV.

The CDR3 bases are TGTGCCAGCAGCTCCCGGTCGACGGGAGGAACCTACGAGCAGTACTTC. This translates into CASSSRSTGGTYEQYF. The rearrangement links TRBV5-6 to TRBJ2-7; 7 bases map to TRBD2. The CDR3 has 16 amino acids. Germline CDR1 SGHDT, CDR2 YYEEEE. V lost 3 bases and J lost 2; bases outside the gene matches: 11.

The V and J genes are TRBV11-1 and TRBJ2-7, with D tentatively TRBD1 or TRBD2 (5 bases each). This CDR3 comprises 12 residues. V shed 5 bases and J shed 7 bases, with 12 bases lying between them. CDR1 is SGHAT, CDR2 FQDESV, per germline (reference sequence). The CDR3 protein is CASSRGAVEQYF. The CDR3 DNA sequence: TGTGCCAGCAGCCGAGGGGCGGTAGAGCAGTACTTC.

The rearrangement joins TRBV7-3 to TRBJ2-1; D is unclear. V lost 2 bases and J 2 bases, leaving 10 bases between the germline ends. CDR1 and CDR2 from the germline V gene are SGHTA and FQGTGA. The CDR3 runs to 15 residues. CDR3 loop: CASSLVPSAYNEQFF. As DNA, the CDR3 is TGTGCCAGCAGCTTAGTCCCCAGCGCCTACAATGAGCAGTTCTTC.

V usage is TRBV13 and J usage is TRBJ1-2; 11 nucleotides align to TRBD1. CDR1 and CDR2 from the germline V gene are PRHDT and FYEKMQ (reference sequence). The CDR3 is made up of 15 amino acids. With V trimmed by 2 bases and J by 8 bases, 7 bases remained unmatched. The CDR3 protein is CASSLYPGTGGGYTF. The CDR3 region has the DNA TGTGCCAGCAGCTTATACCCGGGGACAGGGGGAGGCTACACCTTC.

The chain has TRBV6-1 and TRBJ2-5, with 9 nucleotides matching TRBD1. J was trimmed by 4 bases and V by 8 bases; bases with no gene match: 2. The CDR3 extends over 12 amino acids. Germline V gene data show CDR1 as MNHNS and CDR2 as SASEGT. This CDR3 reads CASGDRAETQYF. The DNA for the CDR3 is TGTGCCAGCGGGGACAGGGCAGAGACCCAGTACTTC.

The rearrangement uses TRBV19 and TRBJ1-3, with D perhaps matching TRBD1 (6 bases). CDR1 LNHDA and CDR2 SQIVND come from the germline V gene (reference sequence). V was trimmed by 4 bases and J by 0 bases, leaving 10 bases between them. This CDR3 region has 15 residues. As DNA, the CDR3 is TGTGCCAGTAGTACCGACAGGCCCTCTGGAAACACCATATATTTT. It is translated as CASSTDRPSGNTIYF.

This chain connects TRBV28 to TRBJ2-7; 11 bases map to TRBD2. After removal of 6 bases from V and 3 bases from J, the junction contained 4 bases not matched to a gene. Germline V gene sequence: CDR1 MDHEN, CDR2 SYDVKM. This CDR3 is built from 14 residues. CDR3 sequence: CASSTSGRGYEQYF. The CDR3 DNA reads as TGTGCCAGCAGCACTAGCGGGAGAGGCTACGAGCAGTACTTC.

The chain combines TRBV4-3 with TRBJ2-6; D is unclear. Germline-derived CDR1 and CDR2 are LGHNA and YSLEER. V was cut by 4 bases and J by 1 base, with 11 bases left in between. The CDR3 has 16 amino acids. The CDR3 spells CASSPTRWSGANVLTF. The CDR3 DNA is TGCGCCAGCAGCCCTACGAGGTGGTCTGGGGCCAACGTCCTGACTTTC.

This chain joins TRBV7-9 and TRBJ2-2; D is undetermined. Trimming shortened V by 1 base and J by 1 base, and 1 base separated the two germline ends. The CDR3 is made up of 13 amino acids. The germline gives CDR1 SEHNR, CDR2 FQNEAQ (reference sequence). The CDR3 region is CASSLGNTGELFF. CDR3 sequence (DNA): TGTGCCAGCAGCTTAGGGAACACCGGGGAGCTGTTTTTT.

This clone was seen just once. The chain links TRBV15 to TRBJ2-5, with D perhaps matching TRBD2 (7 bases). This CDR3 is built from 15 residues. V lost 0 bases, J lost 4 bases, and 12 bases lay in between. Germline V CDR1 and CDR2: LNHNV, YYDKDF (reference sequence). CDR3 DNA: TGTGCCACCAGCAGAGATCGGGGGGCGGGAGAGACCCAGTACTTC. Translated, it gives CATSRDRGAGETQYF.

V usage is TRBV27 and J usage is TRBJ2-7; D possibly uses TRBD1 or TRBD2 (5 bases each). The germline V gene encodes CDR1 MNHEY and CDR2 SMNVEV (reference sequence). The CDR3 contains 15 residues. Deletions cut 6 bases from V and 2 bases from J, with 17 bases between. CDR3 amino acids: CASRKWDAGTYEQYF. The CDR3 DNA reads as TGTGCCAGCAGGAAGTGGGACGCAGGCACCTACGAGCAGTACTTC.

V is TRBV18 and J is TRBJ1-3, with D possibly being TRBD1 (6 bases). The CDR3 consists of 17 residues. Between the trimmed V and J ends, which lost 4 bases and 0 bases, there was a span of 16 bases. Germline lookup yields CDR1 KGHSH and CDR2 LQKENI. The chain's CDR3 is CASSRELRQVSGNTIYF. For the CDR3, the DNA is TGTGCCAGCTCACGGGAATTGCGACAGGTCTCTGGAAACACCATATATTTT.

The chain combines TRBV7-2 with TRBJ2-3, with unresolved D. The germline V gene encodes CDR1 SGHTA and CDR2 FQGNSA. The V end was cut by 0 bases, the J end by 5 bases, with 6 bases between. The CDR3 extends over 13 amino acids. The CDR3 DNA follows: TGTGCCAGCAGCTTAGCGCTCGGAGATACGCAGTATTTT. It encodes CASSLALGDTQYF.

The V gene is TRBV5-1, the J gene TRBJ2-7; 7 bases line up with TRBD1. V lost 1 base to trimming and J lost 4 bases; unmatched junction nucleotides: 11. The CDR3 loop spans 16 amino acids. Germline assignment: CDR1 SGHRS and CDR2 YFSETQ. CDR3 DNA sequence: TGCGCCAGCAGCTTGACCCCCCGGGACAGACCTTACGAGCAGTACTTC. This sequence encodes CASSLTPRDRPYEQYF.